The 29 T cell receptor beta chains below come from one sample, sequenced in a study of blood T cells in healthy people across ages. Using a J-beta primer mix together with a sample-barcoded 5' primer, a second PCR was run for roughly 6 to 11 cycles. TCRdb reprocessed the 5' RACE reads via MiXCR and lists one record per CDR3 protein. The sample yields 600,000 or so distinct CDR3 sequences, about 30% seen once. The sample taken for sequencing was blood. These receptors were obtained from a woman of 80 years or more in good health.

This clonotype was picked up many times. The chain has TRBV7-2 and TRBJ2-7; weak D call: TRBD2 (6 bases). The CDR3 has 14 residues. Deletions cut 4 bases from V and 2 bases from J, with 12 bases between. CDR1 SGHTA and CDR2 FQGNSA come from the germline V gene. The CDR3 coding sequence is TGTGCCAGCAGCTCGGGCGGGATGGCCTACGAGCAGTACTTC. Its protein product is CASSSGGMAYEQYF.

The gene calls are TRBV5-1 and TRBJ1-1; D possibly corresponds to TRBD1 (5 bases). With 0 bases removed from V and 1 base from J, the gap between germline ends came to 13 bases. The CDR3 totals 16 residues. Germline values: CDR1 SGHRS, CDR2 YFSETQ. Here the CDR3 reads CASSLGPGTPNTEAFF. In nucleotides, the CDR3 is TGCGCCAGCAGCTTGGGCCCAGGGACCCCGAACACTGAAGCTTTCTTT.

About this clonotype itself: Just one base apart from a much larger clone, this may be a read error. The CDR3 bases are TGCGGTGCCAGCCAGTTGGATTTAACGGGACAGTTTAGTGTCTATGGCTACACCTTC. This encodes CGASQLDLTGQFSVYGYTF. V and J are TRBV20-1 and TRBJ1-2; TRBD1 matches at 7 bases. The CDR3 totals 19 residues. Germline V CDR1 and CDR2: DFQATT, SNEGSKA (reference sequence).

This clonotype was detected only a few times. This chain connects TRBV5-5 to TRBJ1-1, with a tentative D call TRBD1 (6 bases). Trimming removed 0 bases from V and 1 base from J, with 10 bases in between. From germline, CDR1 is SGHKS and CDR2 YYEKEE (reference sequence). The CDR3 consists of 15 residues. CDR3 amino acids: CASSLVWGANTEAFF. The CDR3 DNA sequence: TGTGCCAGCAGCTTGGTTTGGGGGGCGAACACTGAAGCTTTCTTT.

This clonotype has more than one count but fewer than ten. Compared with germline, one end of the junction differs, possibly owing to a read error. V gene TRBV5-6 combines with J gene TRBJ1-6, with a tentative D call TRBD1 (6 bases). Germline V CDR1 and CDR2: SGHDT, YYEEEE. The CDR3 is made up of 14 amino acids. As DNA, the CDR3 is TGTGCCAGCAGCTTCCCCAGTTGGGGGGCCCCCCCCCACTTT. Amino acids: CASSFPSWGAPPHF. Full variable domain (missing parts from reference TRBV5-6 and TRBJ1-6): DAGVTQSPTHLIKTRGQQVTLRCSPKSGHDTVSWYQQALGQGPQFIFQYYEEEERQRGNFPDRFSGHQFPNYSSELNVNALLLGDSALYLCASSFPSWGAPPHFGNGTRLTVT.

There are many counts of this clonotype. The rearrangement uses TRBV6-6 and TRBJ2-5, with TRBD2 as a possible D gene (6 bases). From germline, CDR1 is MNHNY and CDR2 SVGAGI (reference sequence). CDR3 length: 14 amino acids. V lost 6 bases and J lost 4, with 15 bases in between. The CDR3 nucleotides read TGTGCCAGCAGACGGCCGGGGGTGGGAGAGACCCAGTACTTC. Amino acids: CASRRPGVGETQYF.

The chain recombines TRBV3-1 with TRBJ2-3; D may be TRBD2 (5 bases). The V end lost 0 bases, the J end lost 5 bases, and 21 bases lay between the germline ends. The CDR3 runs 18 residues. The germline gives CDR1 LGHDT, CDR2 YNNKEL (reference sequence). CDR3 residues: CASSQDRLFWELKDTQYF. The CDR3 DNA sequence: TGTGCCAGCAGCCAAGATCGCTTGTTTTGGGAGTTGAAAGATACGCAGTATTTT.

This clonotype was counted between two and nine times. Here the CDR3 DNA reads TGTGCCAGCAGCGACAGGGGGCAAAACTATGGCTACACCTTC. Encoded protein: CASSDRGQNYGYTF. The chain carries TRBV6-2 or TRBV6-3 and TRBJ1-2, with 10 positions matching TRBD1. CDR3 size: 14 residues. The V segment lost 6 bases and the J segment 2 bases; nucleotides outside the gene matches: 3. From germline, CDR1 is MNHEY and CDR2 SVGEGT.

This clonotype was picked up many times. This chain joins TRBV29-1 and TRBJ2-1; 7 nucleotides line up with TRBD1. With 2 bases clipped from V and 2 bases from J, the junction kept 12 bases outside the gene matches. The length of the CDR3 is 17 residues. Germline lookup yields CDR1 SQVTM and CDR2 ANQGSEA. Written as DNA, the CDR3 is TGCAGCGTTGAAATTTTTGGGACAGAGTTAGCCTACAATGAGCAGTTCTTC. It encodes CSVEIFGTELAYNEQFF.

The chain recombines TRBV6-6 with TRBJ1-3; no firm D call. The CDR3 totals 17 residues. V was shortened by 5 bases and J by 0 bases, with 17 bases between the two germline ends. Germline V CDR1 and CDR2: MNHNY, SVGAGI (reference sequence). The CDR3 protein is CASSPLEGRFSGNTIYF. CDR3 in DNA: TGTGCCAGCAGTCCCCTCGAGGGCCGTTTCTCTGGAAACACCATATATTTT.

This clonotype was seen ten or more times. V and J are TRBV2 and TRBJ2-7; 8 positions match TRBD1. V was pared by 7 bases and J by 0 bases, with 5 bases of the junction left unmatched. In germline, CDR1 is SNHLY, CDR2 FYNNEI. CDR3 length equals 14 residues. The CDR3 DNA is TGTGCCAGCAATCCGGGACAGGCCTCCTACGAGCAGTACTTC. Residues: CASNPGQASYEQYF.

In DNA, the CDR3 is TGTGCCATCAGTGAGGGGGGCCTCCGTGGGGCAGCTGAAGCTTTCTTT. Amino acid sequence: CAISEGGLRGAAEAFF. The chain carries TRBV10-3 and TRBJ1-1, with TRBD1 as a possible D gene (6 bases). Looked up from germline, CDR1 is ENHRY and CDR2 is SYGVKD. CDR3 size: 16 residues. Trimming took off 2 bases at V and 6 bases at J, with 19 bases between the two ends.

This clonotype occurred many times. J is TRBJ2-5 and V is TRBV6-2 or TRBV6-3, with TRBD1 identical over 7 bases. Germline V gives CDR1 MNHEY, CDR2 SVGEGT. J lost 0 bases, V lost 4 bases, and 5 bases had no gene match. The CDR3 covers 15 residues. Here the CDR3 reads CASSSLQGYQETQYF. CDR3 in DNA: TGTGCCAGCAGTTCCCTACAGGGGTACCAAGAGACCCAGTACTTC.

In its sample, this clonotype was seen many times. The V gene is TRBV7-2, the J gene TRBJ2-3; D is unresolved. The V gene's germline CDR1 is SGHTA and CDR2 FQGNSA. The V end was cut by 5 bases, the J end by 0 bases, with 12 bases between. The CDR3 is made up of 15 amino acids. The CDR3 reads CASSREGRSTDTQYF. The DNA of the CDR3 is TGTGCCAGCAGCCGAGAAGGCAGGAGCACAGATACGCAGTATTTT.

Comment on this clonotype: A read error may account for a junction end that differs from germline. This chain uses TRBV7-6 with TRBJ2-3; D is possibly TRBD2 (5 bases). The CDR3 contains 18 residues. CDR1 and CDR2 (germline): SGHVS, FNYEAQ. CDR3 in DNA: TGTGCCAGCAGCCCATACAGAAGTTCGGGGTCTAGCACAGATGCGCAGTATTTT. It codes for CASSPYRSSGSSTDAQYF.

The sample holds a few counts of this clonotype. This may be a read error, as it is one base from a much larger clone. The chain couples TRBV2 to TRBJ2-1; maybe TRBD1 (5 bases). The J call is doubtful: the DNA matches TRBJ2-7 better. This CDR3 spans 13 amino acids. CDR1 is SNHLY, CDR2 FYNNEI, per germline. DNA of the CDR3: TGTGCCAGCAGTGAACAGGGTTACAATGAGCAGTACTTC. Its protein product is CASSEQGYNEQYF.

This clonotype has a handful of counts. CDR3 in amino acids: CASSSGPGTEAFF. As DNA, the CDR3 is TGTGCCAGCAGCTCGGGGCCGGGGACTGAAGCTTTCTTT. The gene calls are TRBV7-3 and TRBJ1-1, with D perhaps matching TRBD1 (5 bases). Germline assignment: CDR1 SGHTA and CDR2 FQGTGA. Between the trimmed V and J ends, which lost 4 bases and 5 bases, there was a span of 11 bases. This CDR3 comprises 13 residues.

The V call is TRBV11-2, the J call TRBJ1-2; D is possibly TRBD1 (5 bases). V shed 7 bases and J shed 7 bases, with 13 bases lying between them. The CDR3 is 12 amino acids. Germline V gene lookup returns CDR1 SGHAT and CDR2 FQNNGV. The CDR3 nucleotides are TGTGCCAGCACCCCAGGGTGCTCTGGCTACACCTTC. Its translation: CASTPGCSGYTF.

Many counts were recorded for this clonotype. The chain joins TRBV10-3 to TRBJ2-5, with 11 bases fitting TRBD2. Germline V lookup: CDR1 ENHRY, CDR2 SYGVKD. There are 15 residues in the CDR3. V trimming: 6 bases; J trimming: 3 bases; junction bases outside the gene matches: 6. CDR3 protein: CAIRAGTSGKETQYF. In DNA form, the CDR3 reads TGTGCCATCAGAGCCGGGACTAGCGGAAAAGAGACCCAGTACTTC.

V usage is TRBV20-1 and J usage is TRBJ2-2, with D perhaps matching TRBD1 or TRBD2 (7 bases each). Germline CDR1 DFQATT, CDR2 SNEGSKA (reference sequence). Trimming removed 1 base at V and 7 bases at J, with 19 bases between. CDR3 length: 16 amino acids. The CDR3 sequence is CSARASRGGRFGELFF. DNA of the CDR3: TGCAGTGCTAGAGCATCCAGGGGGGGGCGTTTCGGGGAGCTGTTTTTT.

This clonotype was seen many times. The gene calls are TRBV12-3 or TRBV12-4 and TRBJ1-2, with 8 bases fitting TRBD1. V lost 0 bases to trimming and J lost 3 bases; unmatched junction nucleotides: 6. The CDR3 covers 16 residues. The CDR3 spells CASSLAFDRGDYGYTF. The CDR3 bases are TGTGCCAGCAGTTTAGCGTTTGACAGGGGCGACTATGGCTACACCTTC.

The sample holds many counts of this clonotype. The chain uses TRBV4-1 and TRBJ1-4; D is ambiguous. Trimming left V 4 bases short and J 4 bases short, with 7 bases between. The CDR3 has 13 residues. Germline V gene sequence: CDR1 MGHRA, CDR2 YSYEKL. CDR3 residues: CASSPYVNEKLFF. The DNA of the CDR3 is TGCGCCAGCAGCCCCTACGTTAATGAAAAACTGTTTTTT.

The chain employs TRBV6-1 and TRBJ1-4; D not certain. V shed 8 bases and J shed 2 bases, with 9 bases lying between them. The CDR3 is made up of 13 amino acids. Germline CDR1 reads MNHNS; CDR2 reads SASEGT. The CDR3 sequence is CASAVLTNEKLFF. For the CDR3, the DNA is TGTGCCAGCGCGGTCCTCACTAATGAAAAACTGTTTTTT.

Turning to this clonotype: A much larger clone is a single base away; this may be a read error. The CDR3 protein is CSVADRLDEQYF. In DNA, the CDR3 is TGCAGCGTCGCTGACAGGTTAGATGAGCAGTACTTC. The rearrangement links TRBV29-1 to TRBJ2-5, with a tentative D call TRBD1 (6 bases). Per the germline V gene, CDR1 is SQVTM and CDR2 is ANQGSEA. Trimming shortened V by 6 bases and J by 11 bases, and 19 bases separated the two germline ends. The CDR3 has 12 amino acids.

This clonotype was recorded at least ten times. The rearrangement joins TRBV7-2 to TRBJ2-7; D is uncertain. V was clipped by 1 base and J by 2 bases, with 12 bases between them. This CDR3 contains 15 residues. Germline assignment: CDR1 SGHTA and CDR2 FQGNSA. The CDR3 reads CASSLEGVRTYEQYF. In DNA form, the CDR3 reads TGTGCCAGCAGCTTAGAAGGAGTCAGGACCTACGAGCAGTACTTC.

Many counts were recorded for this clonotype. The chain recombines TRBV27 with TRBJ2-1; TRBD1 agrees at 7 bases. This CDR3 is built from 16 residues. Germline V gene data show CDR1 as MNHEY and CDR2 as SMNVEV (reference sequence). With V trimmed by 5 bases and J by 0 bases, 7 bases remained unmatched. The CDR3 DNA reads as TGTGCCAGCAGTCGTAGAGACAGGGTCTCCTACAATGAGCAGTTCTTC. It is translated as CASSRRDRVSYNEQFF.

Here the CDR3 reads CASSLLSGATEAFF. In DNA, the CDR3 is TGTGCCAGCAGTTTATTGTCCGGGGCCACTGAAGCTTTCTTT. The chain combines TRBV12-3 or TRBV12-4 with TRBJ1-1, with D possibly TRBD1 on 5 matching bases. The CDR3 length is 14 residues. V was shortened by 2 bases and J by 4 bases, with 11 bases between the two germline ends.

The V call is TRBV7-2, the J call TRBJ1-5; D unresolved. CDR3 length equals 13 residues. From germline, CDR1 is SGHTA and CDR2 FQGNSA. The ends were cut back, 2 bases at V and 5 bases at J, with 7 bases in the middle. The CDR3 loop is CASSLLSDQPQHF. The CDR3 region has the DNA TGTGCCAGCAGCTTACTATCGGATCAGCCCCAGCATTTT.

As to this clonotype: The conserved closing phenylalanine or tryptophan is absent in this CDR3, likely reflecting a read error. Because the CDR3's place on the DNA is in doubt, the DNA is left out and the CDR3 is given as listed by TCRdb. V gene TRBV6-5 combines with J gene TRBJ2-1; TRBD2, the table's D call, was not compared with the DNA. Per the germline V gene, CDR1 is MNHEY and CDR2 is SVGAGI. Inclusive of both ends, the CDR3 amounts to 16 amino acids. The CDR3 sequence: CASSYLRGGDGYTFGS.